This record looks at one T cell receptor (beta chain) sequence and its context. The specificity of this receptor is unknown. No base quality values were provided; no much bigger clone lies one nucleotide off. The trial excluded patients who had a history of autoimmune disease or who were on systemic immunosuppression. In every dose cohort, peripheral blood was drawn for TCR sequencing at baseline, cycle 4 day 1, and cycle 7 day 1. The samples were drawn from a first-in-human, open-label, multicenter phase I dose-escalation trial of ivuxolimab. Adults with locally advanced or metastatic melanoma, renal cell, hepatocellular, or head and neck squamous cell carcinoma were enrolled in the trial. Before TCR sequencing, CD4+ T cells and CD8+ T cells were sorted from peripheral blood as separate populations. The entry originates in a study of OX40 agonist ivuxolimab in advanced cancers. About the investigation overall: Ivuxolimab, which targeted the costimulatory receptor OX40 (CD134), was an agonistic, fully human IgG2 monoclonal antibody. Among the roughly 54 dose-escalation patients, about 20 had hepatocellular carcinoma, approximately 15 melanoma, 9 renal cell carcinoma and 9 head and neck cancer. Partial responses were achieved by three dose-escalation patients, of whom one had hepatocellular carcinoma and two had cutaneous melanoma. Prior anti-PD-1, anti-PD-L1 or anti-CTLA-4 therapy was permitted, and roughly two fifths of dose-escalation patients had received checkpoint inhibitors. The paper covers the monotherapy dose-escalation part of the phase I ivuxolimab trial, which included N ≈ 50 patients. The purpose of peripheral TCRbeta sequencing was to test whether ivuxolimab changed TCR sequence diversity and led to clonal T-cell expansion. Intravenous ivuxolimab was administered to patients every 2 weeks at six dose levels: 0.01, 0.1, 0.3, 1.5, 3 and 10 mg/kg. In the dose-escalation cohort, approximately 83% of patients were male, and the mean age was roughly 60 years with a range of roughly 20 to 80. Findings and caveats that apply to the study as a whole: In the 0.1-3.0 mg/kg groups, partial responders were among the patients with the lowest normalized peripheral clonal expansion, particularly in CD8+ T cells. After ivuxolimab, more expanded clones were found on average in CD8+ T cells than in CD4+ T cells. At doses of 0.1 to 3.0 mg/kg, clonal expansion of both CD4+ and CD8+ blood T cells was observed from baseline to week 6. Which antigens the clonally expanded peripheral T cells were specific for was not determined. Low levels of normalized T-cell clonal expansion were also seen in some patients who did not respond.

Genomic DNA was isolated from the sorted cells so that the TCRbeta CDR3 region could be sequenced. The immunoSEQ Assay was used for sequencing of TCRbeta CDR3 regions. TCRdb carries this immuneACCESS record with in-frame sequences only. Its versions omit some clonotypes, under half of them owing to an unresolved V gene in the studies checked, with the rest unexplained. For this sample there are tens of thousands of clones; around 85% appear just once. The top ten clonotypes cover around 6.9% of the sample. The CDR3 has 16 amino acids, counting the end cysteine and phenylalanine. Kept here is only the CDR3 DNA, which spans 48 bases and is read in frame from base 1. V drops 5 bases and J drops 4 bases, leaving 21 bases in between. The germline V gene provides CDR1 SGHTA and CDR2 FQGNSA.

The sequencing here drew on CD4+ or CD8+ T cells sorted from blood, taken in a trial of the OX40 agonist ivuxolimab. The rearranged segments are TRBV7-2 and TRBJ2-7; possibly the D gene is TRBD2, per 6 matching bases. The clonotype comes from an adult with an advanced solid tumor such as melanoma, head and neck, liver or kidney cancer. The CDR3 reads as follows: CASSPVGTANGYEQYF. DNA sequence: TGTGCCAGCAGCCCCGTTGGGACTGCTAATGGGTACGAGCAGTACTTC. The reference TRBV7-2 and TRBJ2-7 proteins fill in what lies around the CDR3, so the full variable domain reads GAGVSQSPSNKVTEKGKDVELRCDPISGHTALYWYRQSLGQGLEFLIYFQGNSAPDKSGLPSDRFSAERTGGSVSTLTIQRTQQEDSAVYLCASSPVGTANGYEQYFGPGTRLTVT.